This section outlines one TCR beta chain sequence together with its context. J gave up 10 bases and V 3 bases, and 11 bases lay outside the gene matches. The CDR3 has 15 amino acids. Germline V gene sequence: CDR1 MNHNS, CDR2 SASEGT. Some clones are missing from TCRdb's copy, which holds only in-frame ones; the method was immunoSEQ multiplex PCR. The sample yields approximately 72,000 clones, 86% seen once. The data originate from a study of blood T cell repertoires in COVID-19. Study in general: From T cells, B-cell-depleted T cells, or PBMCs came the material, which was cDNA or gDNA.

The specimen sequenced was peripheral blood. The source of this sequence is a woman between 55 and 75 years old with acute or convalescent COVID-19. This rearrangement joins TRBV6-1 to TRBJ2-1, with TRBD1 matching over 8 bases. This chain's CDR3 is CASSEEGQVPFEQFF. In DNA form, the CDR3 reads TGTGCCAGCAGTGAGGAGGGACAGGTCCCCTTCGAGCAGTTCTTC.